Listed below are T cell receptor beta chains from one sample, sequenced in a study of blood T cell repertoires in COVID-19. Produced via immunoSEQ multiplex PCR; TCRdb's table is partial and in-frame only. Here the sample spans 250,000 to 350,000 clones, approximately 92% being singletons. Sequenced input: peripheral blood. These TCRs come from a woman between 25 and 40 years old with COVID-19, enrolled during active disease. The CDR3 runs from the conserved cysteine through the conserved F or W. A D gene is named only where the DNA matches it firmly. Clone size is stated in some rows and not others, as once, few, many or a class when expanded.

.	.	TRBV6-1	TRBJ2-7	CASSDATVGGEQYF	TGTGCCAGCAGTGATGCTACGGTGGGGGGCGAGCAGTACTTC
.	.	TRBV20-1	TRBJ2-7	CSASLAALPYEQYF	TGCAGTGCTAGTTTAGCAGCGCTTCCCTACGAGCAGTACTTC
.	TRBD2	TRBV10-3	TRBJ2-1	CAISAGGNEQFF	TGTGCCATCAGTGCGGGGGGCAATGAGCAGTTCTTC
.	.	TRBV20-1	TRBJ2-7	CSARLIGEQYF	TGCAGTGCTAGATTGATCGGCGAGCAGTACTTC
once	TRBD1	TRBV12-3/TRBV12-4	TRBJ1-2	CASRVQGSHGYTF	TGTGCCAGCAGGGTACAGGGGTCCCATGGCTACACCTTC
few	TRBD2	TRBV6-5	TRBJ2-1	CASSSTSGSYNEQFF	TGTGCCAGCAGTTCGACTAGCGGGAGTTACAATGAGCAGTTCTTC
.	.	TRBV30	TRBJ2-4	CAWRRGTKNIQYF	TGTGCCTGGAGGCGAGGGACCAAAAACATTCAGTACTTC
.	TRBD1	TRBV5-5	TRBJ1-5	CASSLTGGSTQPQHF	TGTGCCAGCAGCTTAACAGGGGGCTCTACTCAGCCCCAGCATTTT
once	TRBD1	TRBV7-2	TRBJ2-3	CASSLVRGQGATDTQYF	TGTGCCAGCAGCTTAGTTAGGGGACAGGGGGCCACAGATACGCAGTATTTT
.	TRBD1	TRBV29-1	TRBJ1-2	CSVADRDRGHGYTF	TGCAGCGTCGCTGACCGGGACAGGGGGCACGGCTACACCTTC
.	.	TRBV14	TRBJ1-2	CASSQDPSGSWDGYTF	TGTGCCAGCAGCCAAGACCCCTCGGGATCTTGGGATGGCTACACCTTC
.	.	TRBV28	TRBJ2-1	CASSGPAQRNQNEQFF	TGTGCCAGCAGTGGTCCGGCACAGCGGAATCAAAATGAGCAGTTCTTC
.	.	TRBV25-1	TRBJ2-1	CASSAGLTNEQFF	TGTGCCAGCAGCGCCGGACTAACCAATGAGCAGTTCTTC
.	.	TRBV6-5	TRBJ1-5	CASSYSRVNQPQHF	TGTGCCAGCAGTTACTCGAGGGTAAATCAGCCCCAGCATTTT
once	.	TRBV20-1	TRBJ1-5	CSRESGQPQHF	TGCAGTCGGGAGTCGGGTCAGCCCCAGCATTTT
.	TRBD2	TRBV6-5	TRBJ2-7	CASKRGVSSYEQYF	TGTGCCAGCAAGCGGGGGGTCAGCTCCTACGAGCAGTACTTC
.	TRBD1	TRBV28	TRBJ1-6	CASRTRGQNNSPLHF	TGTGCCAGCAGAACCAGGGGACAGAATAATTCACCCCTCCACTTT
.	.	TRBV28	TRBJ2-2	CASMNRDDTGELFF	TGTGCCAGCATGAACAGGGATGACACCGGGGAGCTGTTTTTT
.	.	TRBV6-4	TRBJ1-2	CASSENDAPHSSGYTF	TGTGCCAGCAGTGAAAATGATGCGCCTCACTCGAGTGGCTACACCTTC
.	.	TRBV6-1	TRBJ2-6	CASSDTSTGANVLTF	TGTGCCAGCAGTGATACTTCGACTGGGGCCAACGTCCTGACTTTC
.	.	TRBV10-3	TRBJ1-2	CAISESYRADYTF	TGTGCCATCAGTGAGTCTTACAGGGCTGACTACACCTTC
.	.	TRBV13	TRBJ2-7	CASSKTQRAEQYF	TGTGCCAGCAGCAAAACCCAGAGGGCCGAGCAGTACTTC
once	.	TRBV7-3	TRBJ1-3	CASRWGLHSGNTIYF	TGTGCCAGCAGGTGGGGACTGCACTCTGGAAACACCATATATTTT
.	TRBD1	TRBV4-2	TRBJ1-4	CASSQDPGQGNEKLFF	TGTGCCAGCAGCCAAGATCCGGGACAGGGTAATGAAAAACTGTTTTTT
few	.	TRBV5-1	TRBJ1-1	CASSLRGTEAFF	TGCGCCAGCAGCTTGAGGGGGACTGAAGCTTTCTTT
.	.	TRBV5-6	TRBJ2-7	CASSLGGVYEQYF	TGTGCCAGCAGCTTGGGAGGAGTGTACGAGCAGTACTTC
.	.	TRBV5-1	TRBJ2-3	CASSEGVSTDTQYF	TGCGCCAGCTCTGAAGGGGTGAGCACAGATACGCAGTATTTT
once	.	TRBV19	TRBJ2-1	CASSPLLYNEQFF	TGTGCCAGTAGCCCTTTATTGTACAATGAGCAGTTCTTC
.	TRBD2	TRBV9	TRBJ2-1	CASSVDSPAGVRNEQFF	TGTGCCAGCAGCGTAGACTCCCCAGCGGGAGTTCGTAATGAGCAGTTCTTC
.	TRBD2	TRBV5-4	TRBJ2-2	CASSFREGTGELFF	TGTGCCAGCAGCTTTAGGGAGGGGACCGGGGAGCTGTTTTTT
.	TRBD1	TRBV5-1	TRBJ1-6	CASSLEGGDSPLHF	TGCGCCAGCAGCTTGGAAGGGGGCGATTCACCCCTCCACTTT
.	TRBD1	TRBV6-5	TRBJ1-6	CASSTGQGNSPLHF	TGTGCCAGCAGCACCGGACAGGGAAATTCACCCCTCCACTTT
.	TRBD1	TRBV18	TRBJ1-5	CASSREQGAIQPQHF	TGTGCCAGCTCCCGGGAACAGGGGGCTATTCAGCCCCAGCATTTT
.	.	TRBV5-1	TRBJ1-1	CASSSSGNTEAFF	TGCGCCAGCAGCTCCTCAGGTAACACTGAAGCTTTCTTT
.	.	TRBV21-1	TRBJ2-7	CASSKWKGPGAYEQYF	TGTGCCAGCAGCAAATGGAAAGGCCCCGGGGCCTACGAGCAGTACTTC
once	TRBD2	TRBV24-1	TRBJ2-1	CATSDFTRGGNEQFF	TGTGCCACCAGTGATTTCACACGGGGGGGCAATGAGCAGTTCTTC
.	TRBD1	TRBV9	TRBJ1-1	CASSTGDPWNTEAFF	TGTGCCAGCAGCACAGGGGACCCCTGGAACACTGAAGCTTTCTTT